This is a list of T cell receptor beta chains from one sample in a study of cytomegalovirus exposure and HLA in healthy donors. Using immunoSEQ multiplex PCR, the repertoire was profiled, and TCRdb retains in-frame clones only, with some absent. The table records about 200,000 clones, roughly 77% of them present only once. The specimen sequenced was PBMCs. These TCRs come from a male donor in good health and CMV-seropositive. The CDR3 runs from the conserved cysteine through the conserved F or W. D genes are given only for firm matches. Size is stated for part of the rows, as once, few or many counts, or as a class when the clone is expanded.

>TRBJ1-4|NA|TRBV7-2|once
TGTGCCAGCAGCTTATACTCCCCGGGTGAAAAACTGTTTTTT
CASSLYSPGEKLFF
>TRBJ1-2|NA|TRBV6-5|few
TGTGCCAGCAGTTACTTGGGGGCCCATGGCTACACCTTC
CASSYLGAHGYTF
>TRBJ2-5|TRBD2|TRBV5-6|NA
TGTGCCAGCCGGCGGCTAGCGGGAGGGTTTGAGACCCAGTACTTC
CASRRLAGGFETQYF
>TRBJ2-2|TRBD1|TRBV5-4|NA
TGTGCCAGCAGCTCGAGCGTGACAGGGCGGAGGACCGGGGAGCTGTTTTTT
CASSSSVTGRRTGELFF
>TRBJ2-4|TRBD1|TRBV6-6|NA
TGTGCCAGCAGTTTGACAGGGGACAGAGGGAACATTCAGTACTTC
CASSLTGDRGNIQYF
>TRBJ1-6|NA|TRBV4-2|NA
TGTGCCAGCAGCCAAGATCGAGGGCGGGGGAGCTCCTATAATTCACCCCTCCACTTT
CASSQDRGRGSSYNSPLHF
>TRBJ2-3|NA|TRBV9|NA
TGTGCCAGCAGCGTAGATGGGACTAGCACAGATACGCAGTATTTT
CASSVDGTSTDTQYF
>TRBJ2-3|TRBD2|TRBV7-2|NA
TGTGCCAGCAGCCTTCGTCGGGCTAGCGGGGGGGCCACAGATACGCAGTATTTT
CASSLRRASGGATDTQYF
>TRBJ2-1|NA|TRBV19|NA
TGTGCCAGTAGTACCCTGGGCCAGGGGTGGAATGAGCAGTTCTTC
CASSTLGQGWNEQFF
>TRBJ1-1|NA|TRBV5-1|NA
TGCGCCAGCAGCTTGTATGGGGCGGGGGCCGGCACTGAAGCTTTCTTT
CASSLYGAGAGTEAFF
>TRBJ2-5|NA|TRBV5-5|NA
TGTGCCAGCAGCTTTACTCCGACATTGCGCCAAGAGACCCAGTACTTC
CASSFTPTLRQETQYF
>TRBJ2-1|NA|TRBV19|NA
TGTGCCAGTAGTAAGGGGCACCAGCAGCAGTTCTTC
CASSKGHQQQFF
>TRBJ1-5|NA|TRBV6-5|few
TGTGCCAGCGGAGGGGATCAGCCCCAGCATTTT
CASGGDQPQHF
>TRBJ2-5|TRBD2|TRBV9|NA
TGTGCCAGCAGCCTTGGGACTAGCGGGAGAGAGACCCAGTACTTC
CASSLGTSGRETQYF
>TRBJ1-2|NA|TRBV7-3|few
TGTGCCAGCAGCTCCCGCATGGGGGGCTATGGCTACACCTTC
CASSSRMGGYGYTF
>TRBJ1-3|NA|TRBV9|NA
TGTGCCAGCAGCCCCCTCCTGGACAGCTCTGGAAACACCATATATTTT
CASSPLLDSSGNTIYF